This T cell receptor beta chain emerged from a study of read filtering for tumor transcriptome and immune sequencing. Study as a whole: Patients were 17 to 20 male and approximately 14 female, mean age 65.9 years, range about 40 to 85. Revised staging placed roughly 8 patients in R-ISS I, about 17 in II, more than five in III.

Study observations and caveats: Dropping single-read clonotypes raised IR-seq and RNA-seq shared-clonotype correlation.

This library used roughly 400 ng RNA and molecular barcoded adaptors spanning alpha/delta and beta/gamma chains. TCRdb fed the reads into MiXCR, producing one record per CDR3 protein. This repertoire shows fewer than 30,000 distinct CDR3 sequences, approximately 15% found once; its top ten account for roughly two fifths. Every patient had bone marrow sampled while the disease was active. Germline V gives CDR1 SGHRS, CDR2 YFSETQ. The CDR3 covers 16 residues. The ends lost 0 bases at V and 5 bases at J; junction bases unmatched: 6. This clonotype was found many times. Its antigen is not identified. The sequenced sample consisted of a population of CD138-negative cells sorted from bone marrow. The genes are TRBV5-1 and TRBJ2-1; TRBD2 aligns across 9 bases. This clonotype was obtained from a donor aged 40 or over with multiple myeloma. The CDR3 DNA sequence: TGCGCCAGCAGCTTGGACGCGGGAGGGCCCCACAATGAGCAGTTCTTC. This codes for CASSLDAGGPHNEQFF.